Presented here are 7 T cell receptor beta chains from one specimen sequenced in a study of blood T cell repertoires in COVID-19. Clones were read by immunoSEQ multiplex PCR, and TCRdb kept only the in-frame ones, dropping some. The repertoire holds around 140,000 clones, with over 70% as singletons. Sequenced material: peripheral blood. Receptors were obtained from a man in his 60s with active or convalescent COVID-19.

A few counts support this clone. A junction end diverges from the germline sequence, so it may reflect a read error. J is TRBJ1-5 and V is TRBV2, with D tentatively TRBD1 (5 bases). The CDR3 covers 15 residues. Per germline, CDR1 SNHLY and CDR2 FYNNEI. The CDR3 spells CASREEGQGNQPQHF. The DNA for the CDR3 is TGTGCCAGCAGGGAAGAGGGGCAGGGCAATCAGCCCCAGCATTTT.

The chain employs TRBV28 and TRBJ1-2; D might be TRBD1 (5 bases). Germline values: CDR1 MDHEN, CDR2 SYDVKM. Trimming stripped 5 bases from V and 8 bases from J, with 9 bases between. The CDR3 runs to 11 residues. The CDR3, as DNA: TGTGCCAGCAGTCGCCGGGGGGGCTACACCTTC. It is translated as CASSRRGGYTF.

The J gene is TRBJ2-7, the V gene TRBV28, with 8 bases aligning to TRBD1. There are 15 residues in the CDR3. The J segment lost 2 bases and the V segment lost 4 bases, leaving 7 bases of the junction unmatched. Germline V gene sequence: CDR1 MDHEN, CDR2 SYDVKM. CDR3 nucleotide sequence: TGTGCCAGCAGTTGGACAGGGAGAATCCCCTACGAGCAGTACTTC. This translates into CASSWTGRIPYEQYF.

The chain recombines TRBV28 with TRBJ1-3; 7 nucleotides agree with TRBD1. The germline gives CDR1 MDHEN, CDR2 SYDVKM. Trimming at V came to 3 bases and at J to 2 bases, leaving 4 bases not matched to a gene. The CDR3 contains 15 residues. CDR3 amino acids: CASSLLQGTGNTIYF. The CDR3 DNA reads as TGTGCCAGCAGTTTGTTACAGGGGACTGGAAACACCATATATTTT.

The chain employs TRBV28 and TRBJ1-2; no clear D. Trimming took 8 bases from V and 4 from J, leaving 20 bases between them. CDR3 length: 15 amino acids. Germline CDR1 reads MDHEN; CDR2 reads SYDVKM. The CDR3 nucleotides are TGTGCCAGCCGGGCGGAGGGTAAATCCTCCTATGGCTACACCTTC. The encoded protein is CASRAEGKSSYGYTF.

The rearrangement joins TRBV29-1 to TRBJ2-1, with TRBD2 identical over 13 bases. Trimming removed 5 bases from V and 7 bases from J; junction bases left unmatched: 11. The germline V gene encodes CDR1 SQVTM and CDR2 ANQGSEA. The CDR3 totals 16 residues. The DNA for the CDR3 is TGCAGCGTTATGGGGGGGACTAGCGGGATATGGAATGAGCAGTTCTTC. Its translation is CSVMGGTSGIWNEQFF.

V is TRBV10-1 and J is TRBJ2-2, with TRBD2 as a possible D gene (6 bases). Trimming stripped 2 bases from V and 6 bases from J, with 16 bases between. The germline V gene encodes CDR1 WNHNN and CDR2 SYGVQD (reference sequence). The CDR3 spans 16 residues. This CDR3 reads CASSEQTTSGAGELFF. In nucleotides, the CDR3 is TGCGCCAGCAGTGAGCAAACTACATCGGGGGCCGGGGAGCTGTTTTTT.